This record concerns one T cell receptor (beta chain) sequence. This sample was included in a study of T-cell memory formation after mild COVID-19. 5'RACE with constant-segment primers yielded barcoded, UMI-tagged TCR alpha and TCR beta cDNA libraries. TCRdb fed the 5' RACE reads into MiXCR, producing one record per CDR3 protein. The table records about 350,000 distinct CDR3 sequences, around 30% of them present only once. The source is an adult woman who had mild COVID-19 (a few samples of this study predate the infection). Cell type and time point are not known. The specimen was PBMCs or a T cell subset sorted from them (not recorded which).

The CDR3 loop reads CASSLVGREAYEQYF. CDR3 nucleotide sequence: TGTGCCAGCAGCTTAGTAGGTCGGGAGGCCTACGAGCAGTACTTC. The chain combines TRBV7-9 with TRBJ2-7; TRBD2 agrees at 7 bases. The CDR3 spans 15 residues. Germline V gene lookup returns CDR1 SEHNR and CDR2 FQNEAQ (reference sequence). The junction had 5 bases not matched to a gene; V was cut back by 1 base and J by 2 bases. Using reference TRBV7-9 and TRBJ2-7 for the parts outside the CDR3, the full variable domain is DTGVSQNPRHKITKRGQNVTFRCDPISEHNRLYWYRQTLGQGPEFLTYFQNEAQLEKSRLLSDRFSAERPKGSFSTLEIQRTEQGDSAMYLCASSLVGREAYEQYFGPGTRLTVT.